Listed here are 8 T cell receptor beta chains from one sample, sequenced in a study of spatial heterogeneity in lung cancer (dated by TCRdb to the late 2010s). The sample's time point label, in plain terms: sample taken at primary tumor resection. Whole RNA extracted from tumor and nontumor lung tissue, or from cryopreserved PBMC samples, was used for TCR sequencing without cell sorting. The library was made by 5' RACE. TCRdb names NextSeq 500 as the instrument used. TCRdb reprocessing: public reads trimmed at Q25 with fastp, clones called with MiXCR, in-frame beta chains kept. CDR3 protein sequences are deduplicated, and each keeps its most common genes and DNA. The sample includes tens of thousands of distinct CDR3 sequences, with around 5.2% observed a single time. The ten largest clonotypes hold less than 30% of the sample. The starting material was PBMCs, obtained at surgery. Receptors originate from a female donor with early-stage non-small cell lung cancer.

This clonotype was counted many times. The CDR3 DNA reads TGCAGTGCCTCCCGTGGACTAGCGGGACTTTTTGAGACCCAGTACTTC. Its protein is CSASRGLAGLFETQYF. This rearrangement joins TRBV20-1 to TRBJ2-5; 12 bases line up with TRBD2. The CDR3 is 16 residues long. The germline CDR1 and CDR2 sequences are DFQATT and SNEGSKA (reference sequence). Trimming at V came to 6 bases and at J to 5 bases, leaving 13 bases not matched to a gene.

This clonotype was seen many times. J is TRBJ2-4 and V is TRBV4-1, with TRBD2 matching 9 bases. Germline values: CDR1 MGHRA, CDR2 YSYEKL. This CDR3 is 15 amino acids long. V lost 0 bases and J lost 9; bases outside the gene matches: 6. This CDR3 reads CASSQEAGGPAIQYF. In DNA form, the CDR3 reads TGCGCCAGCAGCCAAGAGGCGGGGGGGCCTGCCATTCAGTACTTC.

This chain uses TRBV7-2 with TRBJ2-3; 12 positions agree with TRBD2. The CDR3 is 18 amino acids. Germline-derived CDR1 and CDR2 are SGHTA and FQGNSA. V lost 1 base, J lost 0 bases, and 5 bases stayed unmatched. In DNA, the CDR3 is TGTGCCAGCAGCTTAGGGGCAACTAGCGGGGGGAGCACAGATACGCAGTATTTT. It specifies CASSLGATSGGSTDTQYF.

This clonotype was recorded many times. The chain joins TRBV5-1 to TRBJ2-7; D could derive from TRBD1 or TRBD2 (6 bases each). Germline V gene sequence: CDR1 SGHRS, CDR2 YFSETQ. This CDR3 has 13 residues. V dropped 3 bases and J dropped 6 bases, with 13 bases sitting between them. The CDR3 spells CASSWGAGSEQYF. Here the CDR3 DNA reads TGCGCCAGCAGCTGGGGGGCGGGCTCCGAGCAGTACTTC.

This clonotype occurred many times. The chain joins TRBV15 to TRBJ2-2; D is possibly TRBD2 (6 bases). Deletions cut 7 bases from V and 4 bases from J, with 13 bases between. CDR3 length equals 14 residues. Per germline, CDR1 LNHNV and CDR2 YYDKDF (reference sequence). The CDR3 DNA sequence: TGTGCCACCAAAACGGGACTCTCCACCGGGGAGCTGTTTTTT. Translation: CATKTGLSTGELFF.

CDR3 residues: CASSQDRGTEKLFF. The CDR3 coding sequence is TGTGCCAGTAGCCAGGACAGGGGGACTGAAAAACTGTTTTTT. The chain links TRBV19 to TRBJ1-4; 10 bases align to TRBD1. This CDR3 has 14 amino acids. The V gene end was trimmed by 6 bases and the J gene end by 7 bases; junction bases not matched to a gene: 5. Germline lookup yields CDR1 LNHDA and CDR2 SQIVND (reference sequence). The variable domain in full, completed from reference TRBV19 and TRBJ1-4, reads DGGITQSPKYLFRKEGQNVTLSCEQNLNHDAMYWYRQDPGQGLRLIYYSQIVNDFQKGDIAEGYSVSREKKESFPLTVTSAQKNPTAFYLCASSQDRGTEKLFFGSGTQLSVL.

A few counts support this clonotype. The chain combines TRBV6-2 or TRBV6-3 with TRBJ1-2, with D tentatively TRBD1 (5 bases). CDR3 length equals 14 residues. Trimming left V 7 bases short and J 6 bases short, with 18 bases between. The germline V gene encodes CDR1 MNHEY and CDR2 SVGEGT. CDR3 bases: TGTGCCAGCAAAAGACAGAGAGTACAAGATGGCTACACCTTC. Translation: CASKRQRVQDGYTF.

In this sample, this clonotype turned up many times. The chain joins TRBV7-9 to TRBJ2-5; D possibly matches TRBD1 or TRBD2 (5 bases each). This CDR3 region has 15 residues. The germline V gene encodes CDR1 SEHNR and CDR2 FQNEAQ (reference sequence). V was cut by 5 bases and J by 1 base, with 14 bases left in between. The CDR3 reads CASSRAPRGQETQYF. The CDR3 DNA reads as TGTGCCAGCAGCAGGGCCCCGAGGGGCCAAGAGACCCAGTACTTC.